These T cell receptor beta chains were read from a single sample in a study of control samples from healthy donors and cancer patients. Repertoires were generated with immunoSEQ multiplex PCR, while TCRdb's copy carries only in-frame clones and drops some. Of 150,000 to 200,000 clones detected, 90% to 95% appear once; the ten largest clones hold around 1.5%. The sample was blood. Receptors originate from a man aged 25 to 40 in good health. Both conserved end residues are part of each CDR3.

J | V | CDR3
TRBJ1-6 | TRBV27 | CASSGRQGLAVSPLHF
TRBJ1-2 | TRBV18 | CASSPPTGAGYGYTF
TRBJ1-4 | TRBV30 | CAWGVVREKLFF
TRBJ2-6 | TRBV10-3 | CAIMNDVSSGANVLTF
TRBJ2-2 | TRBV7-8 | CASSFLMAGTGELFF
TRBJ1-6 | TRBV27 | CASSFGGNSPLHF
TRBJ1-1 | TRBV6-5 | CASSSGGQGGNTEAFF
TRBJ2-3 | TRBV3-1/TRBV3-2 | CASSQDPRARDTQYF
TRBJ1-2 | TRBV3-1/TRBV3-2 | CASSQGRGVNYGYTF
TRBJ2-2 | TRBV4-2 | CASSQGAGSNTGELFF
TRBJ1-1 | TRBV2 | CASSERWTGVLTNTEAFF
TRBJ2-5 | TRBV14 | CASSLPGETQYF
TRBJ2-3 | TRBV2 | CASSLLAGGNTDTQYF
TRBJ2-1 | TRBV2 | CASSEALRLEQFF
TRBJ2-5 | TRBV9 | CASSPGEETQYF
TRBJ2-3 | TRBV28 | CASSLWREGRDTQYF
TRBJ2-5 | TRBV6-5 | CASSPRTGLETQYF
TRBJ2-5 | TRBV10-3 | CAISDPGRHQETQYF
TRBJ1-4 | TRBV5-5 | CASSRDSLNEKLFF
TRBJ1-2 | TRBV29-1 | CSVPRAGRAGANYGYTF
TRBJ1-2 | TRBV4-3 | CASSQDPLQGWGYTF
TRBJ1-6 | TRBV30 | CAWSPDTGRSPLHF
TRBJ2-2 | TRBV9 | CASSKGVGTGELFF
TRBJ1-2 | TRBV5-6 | CASSPTGFNGYTF
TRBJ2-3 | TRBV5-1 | CASSLSGGASDTQYF
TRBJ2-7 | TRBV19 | CASSTETYEQYF
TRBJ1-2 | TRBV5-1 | CASSLEGYGYTF
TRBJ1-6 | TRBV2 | CASSPRFTEGLNSPLHF